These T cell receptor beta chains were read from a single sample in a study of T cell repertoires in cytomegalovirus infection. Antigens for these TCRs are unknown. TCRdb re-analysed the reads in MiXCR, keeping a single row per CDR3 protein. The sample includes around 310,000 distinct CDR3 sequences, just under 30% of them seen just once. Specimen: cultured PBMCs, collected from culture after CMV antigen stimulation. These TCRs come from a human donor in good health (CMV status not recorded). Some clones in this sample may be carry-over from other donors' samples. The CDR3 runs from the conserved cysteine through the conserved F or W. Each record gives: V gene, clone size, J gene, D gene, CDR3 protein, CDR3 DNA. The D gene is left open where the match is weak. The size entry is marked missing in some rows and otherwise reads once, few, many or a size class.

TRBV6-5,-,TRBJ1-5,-,CASSFSQGQNQPQHF,TGTGCCAGCAGTTTCTCCCAGGGTCAGAATCAGCCCCAGCATTTT
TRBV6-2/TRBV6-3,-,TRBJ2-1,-,CASSGAGPYNEQFF,TGTGCCAGCAGCGGAGCTGGGCCCTACAATGAGCAGTTCTTC
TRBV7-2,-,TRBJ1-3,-,CASSPAGHTIYF,TGTGCCAGCAGCCCCGCTGGTCACACCATATATTTT
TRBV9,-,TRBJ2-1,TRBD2,CASSVGGREGQNEQFF,TGTGCCAGCAGCGTAGGGGGGCGGGAGGGCCAGAATGAGCAGTTCTTC
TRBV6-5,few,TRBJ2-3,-,CASSYSRLLGTDTQYF,TGTGCCAGCAGTTACTCCCGTCTTCTGGGCACAGATACGCAGTATTTT
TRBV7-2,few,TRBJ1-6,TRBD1,CASSLLVGGSSPLHF,TGTGCCAGCAGCCTACTCGTAGGGGGCAGTTCACCCCTCCACTTT
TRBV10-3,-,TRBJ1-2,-,CAISSPEDYGYTF,TGTGCCATCAGTTCCCCCGAGGACTATGGCTACACCTTC
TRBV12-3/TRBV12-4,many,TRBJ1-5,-,CASSPFSRQPQHF,TGTGCCAGCAGCCCCTTTTCGAGGCAGCCCCAGCATTTT
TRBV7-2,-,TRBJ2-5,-,CASSFLGTLVSETQYF,TGTGCCAGCAGCTTCCTCGGGACATTAGTTTCAGAGACCCAGTACTTC
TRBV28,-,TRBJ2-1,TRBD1,CASSLPGTGNHNEQFF,TGTGCCAGCAGTCTTCCCGGGACAGGGAATCACAATGAGCAGTTCTTC
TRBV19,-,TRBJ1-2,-,CASSPTATNYGYTF,TGTGCCAGTAGCCCGACAGCCACTAACTATGGCTACACCTTC
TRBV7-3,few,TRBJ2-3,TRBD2,CASSLRGLAGVSTDTQYF,TGTGCCAGCAGCTTAAGGGGACTAGCGGGGGTAAGCACAGATACGCAGTATTTT
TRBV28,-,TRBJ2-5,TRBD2,CASSLPGTSEGETQYF,TGTGCCAGCAGTTTACCCGGGACTAGCGAGGGAGAGACCCAGTACTTC
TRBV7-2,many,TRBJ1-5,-,CASSLSDSLPQHF,TGTGCCAGCAGCTTATCGGACTCATTGCCCCAGCATTTT
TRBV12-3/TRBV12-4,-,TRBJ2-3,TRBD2,CASSTLVAGGNTQYF,TGTGCCAGCAGCACCCTGGTAGCGGGCGGAAATACGCAGTATTTT
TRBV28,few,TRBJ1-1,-,CATLHRADTEAFF,TGTGCCACACTACACAGGGCCGACACTGAAGCTTTCTTT
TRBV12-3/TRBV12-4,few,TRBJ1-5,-,CASSLELRRNQPQHF,TGTGCCAGCAGTTTAGAGCTTAGGAGGAATCAGCCCCAGCATTTT
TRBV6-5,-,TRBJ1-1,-,CATWSRDTEAFF,TGTGCCACCTGGTCGCGGGACACTGAAGCTTTCTTT
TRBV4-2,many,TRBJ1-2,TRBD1,CASSQDGQGLRNGYTF,TGTGCCAGCAGCCAAGATGGACAGGGGTTACGAAACGGCTACACCTTC
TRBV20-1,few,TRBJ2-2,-,CSARAQITGELFF,TGCAGTGCTAGGGCACAGATCACCGGGGAGCTGTTTTTT
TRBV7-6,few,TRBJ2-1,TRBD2,CASSHQVGLVTNEQFF,TGTGCCAGCAGCCATCAAGTGGGACTAGTAACAAATGAGCAGTTCTTC
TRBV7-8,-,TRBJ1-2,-,CASSLDYSRGYTF,TGTGCCAGCAGCTTGGACTACTCACGAGGCTACACCTTC
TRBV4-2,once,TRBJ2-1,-,CASSQDKVNEQFF,TGTGCCAGCAGCCAAGATAAGGTCAATGAGCAGTTCTTC
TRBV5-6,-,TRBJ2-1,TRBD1,CASSLGQGQFF,TGTGCCAGCAGCTTGGGACAGGGGCAGTTCTTC
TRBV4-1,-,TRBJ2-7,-,CASSHYWRLKKSYEQYF,TGCGCCAGCAGCCACTATTGGAGACTCAAGAAAAGCTACGAGCAGTACTTC
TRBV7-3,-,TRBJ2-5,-,CASSLNGGRGETQYF,TGTGCCAGCAGCTTAAATGGGGGCAGGGGAGAGACCCAGTACTTC
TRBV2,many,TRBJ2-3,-,CASRQGGGISTDTQYF,TGTGCCAGCAGGCAAGGGGGCGGGATAAGCACAGATACGCAGTATTTT
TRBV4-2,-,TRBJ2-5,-,CASSRDWRQETQYF,TGTGCCAGCAGTCGGGACTGGCGGCAAGAGACCCAGTACTTC
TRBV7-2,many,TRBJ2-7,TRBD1,CASSLARQGNYEQYF,TGTGCCAGCAGCTTAGCGAGACAGGGCAACTACGAGCAGTACTTC
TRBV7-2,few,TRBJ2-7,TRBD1,CASSFPGGGYYEQYF,TGTGCCAGCAGCTTTCCAGGGGGCGGGTACTACGAGCAGTACTTC
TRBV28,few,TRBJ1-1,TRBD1,CASTGDRGLGGITEAFF,TGTGCCAGCACCGGGGACAGGGGGTTAGGTGGGATCACTGAAGCTTTCTTT
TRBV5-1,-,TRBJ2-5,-,CASSRTQMDETQYF,TGCGCCAGCAGTAGGACTCAAATGGACGAGACCCAGTACTTC
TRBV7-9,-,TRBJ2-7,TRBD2,CASSRKEGAGVYEQYF,TGTGCCAGCAGTAGAAAAGAAGGAGCGGGGGTCTACGAGCAGTACTTC
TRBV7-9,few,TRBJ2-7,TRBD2,CASSLASSGTYEQYF,TGTGCCAGCAGCTTGGCGTCTAGCGGGACCTACGAGCAGTACTTC
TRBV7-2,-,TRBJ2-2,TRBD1,CASARISTGDTGELFF,TGTGCCAGCGCCAGAATAAGTACAGGGGACACCGGGGAGCTGTTTTTT
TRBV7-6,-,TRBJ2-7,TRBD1,CASSWGQGTYEQYF,TGTGCCAGCAGCTGGGGACAGGGTACCTACGAGCAGTACTTC
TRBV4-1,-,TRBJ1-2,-,CASSQRVDPGIGGYTF,TGCGCCAGCAGCCAGAGAGTAGACCCCGGGATAGGAGGCTACACCTTC
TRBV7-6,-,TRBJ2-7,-,CASSLNEGSRAEQYF,TGTGCCAGCAGCTTAAATGAAGGGTCGCGCGCAGAGCAGTACTTC
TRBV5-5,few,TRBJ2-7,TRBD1,CASSLVAGGGEQYF,TGTGCCAGCAGCTTGGTGGCAGGGGGTGGCGAGCAGTACTTC
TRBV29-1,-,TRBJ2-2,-,CSVWDISGELFF,TGCAGCGTTTGGGACATTTCCGGGGAGCTGTTTTTT
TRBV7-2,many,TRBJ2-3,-,CASSFSGPSTDTQYF,TGTGCCAGCAGCTTTAGCGGCCCCAGCACAGATACGCAGTATTTT
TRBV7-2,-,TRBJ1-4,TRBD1,CASSSPTGGEGKLFF,TGTGCCAGCAGCTCACCGACAGGGGGCGAAGGAAAACTGTTTTTT
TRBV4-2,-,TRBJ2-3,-,CASSQDSLGGISTDTQYF,TGTGCCAGCAGCCAAGATTCCCTAGGCGGGATCAGCACAGATACGCAGTATTTT
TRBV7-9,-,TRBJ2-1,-,CASSSIGGEQFF,TGTGCCAGCAGCTCAATCGGAGGTGAGCAGTTCTTC
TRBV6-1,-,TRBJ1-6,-,CASSGRQLPLHRSYNSPLHF,TGTGCCAGCAGTGGAAGACAACTACCGCTTCACCGCTCCTATAATTCACCCCTCCACTTT
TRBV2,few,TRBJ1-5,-,CASSEGGGRVTGNQPQHF,TGTGCCAGCAGTGAAGGGGGAGGGAGGGTAACAGGGAATCAGCCCCAGCATTTT
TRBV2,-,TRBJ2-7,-,CASSAVRVLYEQYF,TGTGCCAGCAGTGCGGTCAGGGTCCTCTACGAGCAGTACTTC